Following are 21 T cell receptor beta chains from one sample sequenced in a study of vaccination and CD4 T cells after COVID-19. Their antigens are not known. Sequencing of DNA taken from cultured CD4+ T cells relied on the Oncomine TCR Beta short-read assay. TCRdb independently ran MiXCR on the PCR reads; one entry per CDR3 protein. Of around 15,000 distinct CDR3 sequences in the sample, about two fifths were seen once. Regarding treatment: approximately nine-day PBMC culture with coronavirus spike peptide pools or control peptides (ViraFEST assay). Source: CD4+ T cells from blood, cultured in vitro, taken before SARS-CoV-2 vaccination. These receptors originate from a human donor who had recovered from COVID-19.

The chain joins TRBV19 to TRBJ1-2; 9 bases align to TRBD1. Trimming took 6 bases from V and 5 from J; bases not matched to a gene: 4. Germline-derived CDR1 and CDR2 are LNHDA and SQIVND (reference sequence). This CDR3 spans 13 amino acids. CDR3 nucleotides: TGTGCCAGTAGCCCTGACAGGGGGTATGGCTACACCTTC. It codes for CASSPDRGYGYTF.

The rearrangement uses TRBV7-2 and TRBJ2-3; perhaps D is TRBD1 or TRBD2 (5 bases each). The germline V gene encodes CDR1 SGHTA and CDR2 FQGNSA. The CDR3 is 19 amino acids. Between the trimmed V and J ends, which lost 1 base and 0 bases, there was a span of 20 bases. CDR3 protein: CASSLVAFGGTGSTDTQYF. The CDR3 DNA reads TGTGCCAGCAGCTTAGTCGCATTTGGTGGGACGGGAAGCACAGATACGCAGTATTTT.

The V call is TRBV6-4, the J call TRBJ1-1; D is ambiguous. There are 14 residues in the CDR3. With 4 bases removed from V and 1 base from J, the gap between germline ends came to 10 bases. CDR1 and CDR2 (germline): MRHNA, SNTAGT. CDR3 coding DNA: TGTGCCAGCAGTGTGTCGTATGGGAACACTGAAGCTTTCTTT. It specifies CASSVSYGNTEAFF.

This clonotype turned up a few times. The chain links TRBV27 to TRBJ2-2, with 9 bases aligning to TRBD2. J was trimmed by 1 base and V by 4 bases; bases with no gene match: 4. Germline V gives CDR1 MNHEY, CDR2 SMNVEV (reference sequence). The CDR3 sequence is 16 residues long. The CDR3 DNA reads TGTGCCAGCAGTTCACCTAGCGGGGTGAACACCGGGGAGCTGTTTTTT. This codes for CASSSPSGVNTGELFF.

The chain couples TRBV12-3 or TRBV12-4 to TRBJ2-7; 7 nucleotides agree with TRBD2. The CDR3 is 15 residues long. Trimming took 6 bases from V and 6 from J; bases not matched to a gene: 14. The CDR3 spells CASRISGPGGGEQYF. In DNA, the CDR3 is TGTGCCAGCAGGATATCGGGCCCTGGGGGGGGCGAGCAGTACTTC.

V and J are TRBV20-1 and TRBJ1-5; no definite D call. The ends were cut back, 0 bases at V and 2 bases at J, with 17 bases in the middle. Germline V CDR1 and CDR2: DFQATT, SNEGSKA (reference sequence). The CDR3 contains 17 residues. The CDR3, as DNA: TGCAGTGCTAGAGATGGTCCCCACGGTAGGGGCAATCAGCCCCAGCATTTT. It is translated as CSARDGPHGRGNQPQHF.

This clonotype was observed a few times. The chain uses TRBV25-1 and TRBJ2-1, with D perhaps matching TRBD2 (6 bases). The V gene lost 7 bases and the J gene lost 1 base, with 11 bases spanning the gap. Per the germline V gene, CDR1 is MGHDK and CDR2 is SYGVNS. The CDR3 extends over 14 amino acids. As DNA, the CDR3 is TGTGCCAGCAAAGGGACTCCTTCCTACAATGAGCAGTTCTTC. Amino acid sequence: CASKGTPSYNEQFF.

J is TRBJ2-5 and V is TRBV7-2, with TRBD2 matching over 7 bases. V lost 5 bases, J lost 5 bases, and 8 bases stayed unmatched. Per germline, CDR1 SGHTA and CDR2 FQGNSA. CDR3 length equals 14 residues. CDR3 residues: CASSPQVGGETQYF. CDR3 nucleotide sequence: TGTGCCAGCAGCCCTCAGGTCGGGGGGGAGACCCAGTACTTC.

This clonotype was seen a handful of times. V and J are TRBV6-1 and TRBJ2-3, with TRBD2 matching over 10 bases. Germline assignment: CDR1 MNHNS and CDR2 SASEGT. Trimming cost V 8 bases and J 2 bases; bases outside gene matches: 7. The CDR3 runs 15 residues. In nucleotides, the CDR3 is TGTGCCAGCGGTGTGCTAGCGGGAGACACAGATACGCAGTATTTT. Translation gives CASGVLAGDTDTQYF.

The chain is built from TRBV20-1 and TRBJ1-5; unclear D gene. The CDR3 is made up of 14 amino acids. V lost 3 bases and J lost 0, with 9 bases in between. Per the germline V gene, CDR1 is DFQATT and CDR2 is SNEGSKA (reference sequence). The CDR3 DNA reads TGCAGTGCTAGTACGGGGTATAGCAATCAGCCCCAGCATTTT. It is translated as CSASTGYSNQPQHF.

This clonotype came up a few times. V and J are TRBV27 and TRBJ1-1; D is ambiguous. CDR1 MNHEY and CDR2 SMNVEV come from the germline V gene (reference sequence). This CDR3 comprises 10 residues. The V end lost 8 bases, the J end lost 3 bases, and 4 bases lay between the germline ends. CDR3 sequence (DNA): TGTGCCAGCGGGGACACTGAAGCTTTCTTT. It encodes CASGDTEAFF.

The chain is built from TRBV20-1 and TRBJ2-3; D is uncertain. The CDR3 has 11 amino acids. Trimming took 6 bases from V and 4 from J, leaving 8 bases between them. The germline V gene has CDR1 DFQATT and CDR2 SNEGSKA (reference sequence). For the CDR3, the DNA is TGCAGTGCCGAATCCGCAGATACGCAGTATTTT. Its protein is CSAESADTQYF.

This chain uses TRBV7-2 with TRBJ2-1, with D unclear. The CDR3 covers 14 residues. Germline loops: CDR1 SGHTA, CDR2 FQGNSA. V was clipped by 1 base and J by 8 bases, with 12 bases between them. The CDR3 sequence is CASSLVVASHEQFF. The CDR3 DNA reads as TGTGCCAGCAGCTTAGTAGTTGCCAGCCATGAGCAGTTCTTC.

This sequence joins TRBV4-2 and TRBJ2-5, with 13 nucleotides matching TRBD2. Germline V gene data show CDR1 as LGHNA and CDR2 as YNFKEQ. Losses at the gene ends were 4 bases for V and 5 bases for J; bases not matched to a gene: 16. CDR3 length: 19 amino acids. In DNA form, the CDR3 reads TGTGCCAGCAGCCCCGAGAAACTAGCGGGAGGGCCCTCCGCTGAGACCCAGTACTTC. Amino acids: CASSPEKLAGGPSAETQYF.

J is TRBJ2-1 and V is TRBV10-3, with D possibly TRBD2 on 6 matching bases. V was pared by 3 bases and J by 5 bases, with 14 bases between. The germline V gene has CDR1 ENHRY and CDR2 SYGVKD. This CDR3 contains 15 residues. This CDR3 reads CAISEGGIRNNEQFF. The CDR3 DNA reads as TGTGCCATCAGTGAAGGCGGGATTAGGAACAATGAGCAGTTCTTC.

This clonotype was counted a few times. The chain employs TRBV19 and TRBJ1-2; D call uncertain. The CDR3 runs 12 residues. The ends were cut back, 3 bases at V and 5 bases at J, with 7 bases in the middle. In germline, CDR1 is LNHDA, CDR2 SQIVND (reference sequence). This CDR3 is CASSISFYGYTF. The DNA for the CDR3 is TGTGCCAGTAGTATCTCCTTTTATGGCTACACCTTC.

This clonotype occurred a few times. The chain links TRBV15 to TRBJ2-7, with 7 bases aligning to TRBD2. The V gene end was trimmed by 3 bases and the J gene end by 1 base; junction bases not matched to a gene: 3. The CDR3 is made up of 14 amino acids. Per germline, CDR1 LNHNV and CDR2 YYDKDF (reference sequence). This chain's CDR3 is CATSSSGSSYEQYF. The DNA for the CDR3 is TGTGCCACCAGCAGTAGCGGGTCTTCCTACGAGCAGTACTTC. Using reference TRBV15 and TRBJ2-7 for the parts outside the CDR3, the full variable domain is DAMVIQNPRYQVTQFGKPVTLSCSQTLNHNVMYWYQQKSSQAPKLLFHYYDKDFNNEADTPDNFQSRRPNTSFCFLDIRSPGLGDTAMYLCATSSSGSSYEQYFGPGTRLTVT.

This clonotype was seen a few times. The rearrangement joins TRBV6-5 to TRBJ1-6; maybe TRBD1 (5 bases). Germline values: CDR1 MNHEY, CDR2 SVGAGI. The CDR3 runs 16 residues. The ends were cut back, 2 bases at V and 4 bases at J, with 12 bases in the middle. In nucleotides, the CDR3 is TGTGCCAGCAGTTACCTCGGAGGGGTTTATAATTCACCCCTCCACTTT. Translation gives CASSYLGGVYNSPLHF.

The CDR3 loop reads CASRTLGTGGISNSPLHF. CDR3 bases: TGTGCCAGCCGGACCCTCGGGACAGGGGGAATTTCTAATTCACCCCTCCACTTT. The chain uses TRBV6-1 and TRBJ1-6; 11 nucleotides agree with TRBD1. CDR3 size: 18 residues. The germline V gene has CDR1 MNHNS and CDR2 SASEGT. J was trimmed by 6 bases and V by 8 bases; bases with no gene match: 15.

This clonotype was recorded a few times. The V and J genes are TRBV19 and TRBJ2-1; no reliable D call. V was cut by 5 bases and J by 3 bases, with 8 bases left in between. There are 13 residues in the CDR3. CDR1 is LNHDA, CDR2 SQIVND, per germline (reference sequence). The CDR3 is CASSPRIYNEQFF. The CDR3, as DNA: TGTGCCAGTAGTCCTCGTATCTACAATGAGCAGTTCTTC.

The chain joins TRBV20-1 to TRBJ1-5, with TRBD1 matching over 10 bases. Germline trimming cut 3 bases from V and 0 bases from J; bases unmatched to any gene: 8. This CDR3 spans 17 amino acids. Germline CDR1 reads DFQATT; CDR2 reads SNEGSKA (reference sequence). The CDR3 spells CSARTGQGGYSNQPQHF. CDR3 in DNA: TGCAGTGCTAGGACCGGACAGGGGGGATATAGCAATCAGCCCCAGCATTTT.